This TCR beta chain was sequenced in a study of blood T cell repertoires in COVID-19 (dated by TCRdb to between 2020 and 2021). Concerning the study at large: Samples from collaborators originated in the United States, Italy and Spain and spanned both the acute and convalescent phases of COVID-19. The dataset comprised deeply sampled blood TCRbeta repertoires from subjects exposed to, actively infected with, or recovered from COVID-19. The repertoires were made available in a free public database intended to serve as a resource for research on the immune response to SARS-CoV-2. The prospective study material was composed of cDNA or gDNA derived from T cells, B-cell-depleted T cells, or PBMCs. Where available, HLA class I and class II types were taken from metadata supplied by the sample provider and were not determined by assay-based typing. The samples were drawn from two sources: the first 160 participants of the ongoing ImmuneRACE study, and 950 to 1,500 subjects contributed by 6 global collaborators. The sample metadata nearly always contained a de-identified subject ID, COVID-19 status, age in years and sex.

Study-wide findings and limitations: The quantity of clinical and demographic metadata differed by source and by participant and was supplied without curation.

A word on this clone: Its cognate antigen has yet to be identified. No base-level quality is on record; no much larger clone is a single base apart.

One collaborating source in Seattle enrolled patients during active infection and followed them longitudinally through the course of disease. Collaborating institutions collected whole blood in K2EDTA tubes following their own protocols. For TCRbeta analysis, collaborators shipped samples in one of three forms: frozen whole blood, isolated PBMCs, or DNA extracted from either of those sample types. The CDR3 contains 16 residues, cysteine and phenylalanine counted. Only the CDR3 portion is preserved as DNA: 48 bases, with reading frame beginning at the first base. The V end loses 1 base and the J end loses 2 bases, and a stretch of 10 bases separates them. CDR1 and CDR2 are read off the germline V gene as KGHDR and SFDVKD. TCRbeta CDR3 regions were amplified from genomic DNA using the immunoSEQ Assay, a bias-controlled multiplex PCR. As for the original processing: Within the assay, amplification of reference gene primers was used to estimate how many nucleated cells each sample contained. To quantify the absolute abundance of each unique TCRbeta CDR3 rearrangement, sequence reads were collapsed and filtered. Productive Simpson clonality was computed per sample as the square root of Simpson's diversity index over productive rearrangements. Here the immuneACCESS table is served through TCRdb, limited to in-frame sequences with V and J called. Missing clones are a known gap in these copies; in checked studies unresolved V genes cover under half, and the rest lacks a known reason. From that table come the V and J calls and clone size; the DNA was used to work out D and trimming. Counted in this sample were under 400,000 clones; about 92% of them appeared once. The biggest ten clones account for around 3.9% of the sample.

The specimen sequenced was peripheral blood. The sequence is built from TRBV24-1 and TRBJ2-2; the D gene is perhaps TRBD1, on 5 matching bases. This receptor was identified in a woman in her fifties or sixties with COVID-19, enrolled during active disease. CDR3 sequence: CATSDFGALNTGELFF. The nucleotide sequence reads as follows: TGTGCCACCAGTGATTTTGGGGCCCTAAACACCGGGGAGCTGTTTTTT.